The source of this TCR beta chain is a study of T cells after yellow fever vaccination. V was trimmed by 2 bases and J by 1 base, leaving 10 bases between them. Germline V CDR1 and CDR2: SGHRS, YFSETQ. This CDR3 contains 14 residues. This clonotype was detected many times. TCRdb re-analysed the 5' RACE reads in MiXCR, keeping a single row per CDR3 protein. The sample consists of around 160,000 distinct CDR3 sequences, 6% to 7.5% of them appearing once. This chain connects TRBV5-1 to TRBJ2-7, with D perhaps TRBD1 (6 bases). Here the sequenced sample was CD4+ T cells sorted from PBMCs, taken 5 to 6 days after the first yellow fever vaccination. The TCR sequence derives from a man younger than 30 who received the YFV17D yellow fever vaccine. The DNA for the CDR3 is TGCGCCAGCAGCTTACAGGGTATATCCTACGAGCAGTACTTC. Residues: CASSLQGISYEQYF.